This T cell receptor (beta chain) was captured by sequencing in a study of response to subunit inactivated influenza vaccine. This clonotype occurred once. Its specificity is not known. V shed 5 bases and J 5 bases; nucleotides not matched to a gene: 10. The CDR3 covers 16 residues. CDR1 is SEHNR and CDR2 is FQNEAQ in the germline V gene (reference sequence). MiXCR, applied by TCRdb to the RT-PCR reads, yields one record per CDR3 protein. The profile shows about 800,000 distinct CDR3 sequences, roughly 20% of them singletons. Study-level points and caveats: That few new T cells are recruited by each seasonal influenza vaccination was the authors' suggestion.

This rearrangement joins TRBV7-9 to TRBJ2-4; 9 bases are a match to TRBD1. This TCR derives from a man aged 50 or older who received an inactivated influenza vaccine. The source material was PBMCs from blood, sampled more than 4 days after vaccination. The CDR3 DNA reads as TGTGCCAGCAGCCCTTGGACAGGGGATGAGGAAAACATTCAGTACTTC. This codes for CASSPWTGDEENIQYF.